This TCR beta chain appears in the sequencing data of a study of T cells in Graves' hyperthyroidism and ophthalmopathy. CDR3 length: 16 amino acids. In germline, CDR1 is LNHDA, CDR2 SQIVND (reference sequence). J lost 8 bases, V lost 6 bases, and 13 bases had no gene match. Thyroid ultrasound and orbital computed tomography, with clinical symptoms and serum thyroxine and TRAb, informed diagnoses. Amplification targeted TCR beta CDR3 regions from RNA transcripts. HTBI primers were employed in a first-round RT-PCR of the TCR CDR3. MiXCR, run by TCRdb on the multiplex PCR reads, gives a single entry per CDR3 protein. The table includes roughly 400,000 distinct CDR3 sequences, roughly 25% detected once. Notes on this clonotype: The antigen is unknown.

Findings and limits, study-wide: Blood also contained most expanded thyroid clonotypes above 0.001.

The origin of this receptor is a man aged 50-59 years with Graves' hyperthyroidism. Material for sequencing was blood. The chain is built from TRBV19 and TRBJ2-1; TRBD1 agrees at 10 bases. In DNA form, the CDR3 reads TGTGCCAGTAGCTCGACCGGGACAGGGGACATGGATGAGCAGTTCTTC. Protein: CASSSTGTGDMDEQFF.